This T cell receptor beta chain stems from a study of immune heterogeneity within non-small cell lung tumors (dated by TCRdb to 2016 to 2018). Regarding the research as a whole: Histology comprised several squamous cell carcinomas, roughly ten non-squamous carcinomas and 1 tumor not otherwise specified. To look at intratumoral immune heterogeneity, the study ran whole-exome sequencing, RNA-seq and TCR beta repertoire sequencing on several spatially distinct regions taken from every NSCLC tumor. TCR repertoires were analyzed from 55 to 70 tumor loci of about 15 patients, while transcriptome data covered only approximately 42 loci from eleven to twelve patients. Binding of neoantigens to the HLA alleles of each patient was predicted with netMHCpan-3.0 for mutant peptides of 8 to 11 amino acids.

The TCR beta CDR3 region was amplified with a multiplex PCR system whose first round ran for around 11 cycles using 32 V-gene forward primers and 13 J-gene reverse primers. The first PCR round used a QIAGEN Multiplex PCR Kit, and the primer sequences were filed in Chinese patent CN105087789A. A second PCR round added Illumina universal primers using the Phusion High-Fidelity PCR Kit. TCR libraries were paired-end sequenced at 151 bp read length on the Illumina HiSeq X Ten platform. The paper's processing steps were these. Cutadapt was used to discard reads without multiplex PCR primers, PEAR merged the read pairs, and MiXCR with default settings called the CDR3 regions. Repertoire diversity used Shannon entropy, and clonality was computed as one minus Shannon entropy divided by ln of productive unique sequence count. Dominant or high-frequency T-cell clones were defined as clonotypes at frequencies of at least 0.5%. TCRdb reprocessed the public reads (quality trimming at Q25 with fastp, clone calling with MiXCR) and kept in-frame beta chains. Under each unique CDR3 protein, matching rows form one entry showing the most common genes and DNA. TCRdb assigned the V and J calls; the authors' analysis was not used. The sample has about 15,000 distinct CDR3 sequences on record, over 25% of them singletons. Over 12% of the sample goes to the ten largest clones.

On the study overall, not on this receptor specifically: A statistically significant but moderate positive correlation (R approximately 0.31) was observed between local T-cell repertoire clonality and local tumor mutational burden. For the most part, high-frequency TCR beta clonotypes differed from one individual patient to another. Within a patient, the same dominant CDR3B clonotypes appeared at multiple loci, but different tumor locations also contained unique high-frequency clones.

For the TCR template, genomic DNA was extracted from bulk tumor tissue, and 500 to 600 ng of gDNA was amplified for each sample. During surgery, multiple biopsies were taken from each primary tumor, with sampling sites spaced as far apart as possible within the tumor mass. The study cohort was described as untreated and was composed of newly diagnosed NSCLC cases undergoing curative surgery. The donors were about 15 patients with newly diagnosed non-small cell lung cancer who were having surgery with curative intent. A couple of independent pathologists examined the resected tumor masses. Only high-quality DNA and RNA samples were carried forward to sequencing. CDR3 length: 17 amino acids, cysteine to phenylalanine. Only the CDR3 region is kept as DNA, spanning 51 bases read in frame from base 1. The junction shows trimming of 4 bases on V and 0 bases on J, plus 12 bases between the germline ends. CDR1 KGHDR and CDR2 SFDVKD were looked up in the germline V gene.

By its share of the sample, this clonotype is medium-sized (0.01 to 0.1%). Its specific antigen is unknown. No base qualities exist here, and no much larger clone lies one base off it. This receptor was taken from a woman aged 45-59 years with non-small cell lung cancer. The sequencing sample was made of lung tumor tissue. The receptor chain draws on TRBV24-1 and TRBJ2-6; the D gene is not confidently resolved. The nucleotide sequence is TGTGCCACCAGTGACGCCCCGGTTTACTCTGGGGCCAACGTCCTGACTTTC. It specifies CATSDAPVYSGANVLTF.